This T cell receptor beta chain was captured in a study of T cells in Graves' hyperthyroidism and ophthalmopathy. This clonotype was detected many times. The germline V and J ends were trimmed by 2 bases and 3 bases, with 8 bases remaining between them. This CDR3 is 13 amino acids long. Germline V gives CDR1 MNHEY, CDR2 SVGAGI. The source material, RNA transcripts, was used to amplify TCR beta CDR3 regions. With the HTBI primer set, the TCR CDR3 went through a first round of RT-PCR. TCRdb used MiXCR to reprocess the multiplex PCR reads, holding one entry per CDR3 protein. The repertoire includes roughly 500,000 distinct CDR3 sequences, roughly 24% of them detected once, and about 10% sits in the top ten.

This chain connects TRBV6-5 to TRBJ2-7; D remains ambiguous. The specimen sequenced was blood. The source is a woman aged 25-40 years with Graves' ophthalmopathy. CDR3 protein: CASSYQRSYEQYF. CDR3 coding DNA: TGTGCCAGCAGTTACCAGCGTAGCTACGAGCAGTACTTC.